A selection of T cell receptor beta chains follows, all from one sample in a study of T-cell memory formation after mild COVID-19. TCRdb ran MiXCR on the 5' RACE reads and lists one entry per CDR3 protein. The data show about 350,000 distinct CDR3 sequences, 20% seen once. The sample was PBMCs or a T cell subset sorted from them (not recorded which). The receptors stem from a man between 18 and 29 years old who had mild COVID-19 (a few samples of this study predate the infection). Cell type and time point are not known. Both conserved end residues are trimmed from each CDR3.

cdr3_length v_call cdr3_aa
11 TRBV5-1 ASRRSRQETQY
11 TRBV12-3/TRBV12-4 ASSKTFTQPQH
12 TRBV12-3/TRBV12-4 ASSLMGGVETQY
12 TRBV4-3 ASSQDAGTGELY
14 TRBV6-5 ASSYWGRGMNTEAF
15 TRBV27 ASSPPGPGRPWDTQY
12 TRBV6-2/TRBV6-3 ASSYGTANYGYT
14 TRBV24-1 ATSDQDLGSYNEQF
11 TRBV9 ASSSGTLHEQF
13 TRBV12-3/TRBV12-4 ASSLHGTGDSPLH
13 TRBV7-2 ASSLSGGAGNTQY
15 TRBV9 ASSVSSGGANTGELF
12 TRBV11-2 ASSSDDRVYGYT
16 TRBV2 ASSEKGDRGRFSYEQY
11 TRBV7-2 ASSFARGTEAF
10 TRBV15 ATSRDSAPQY
13 TRBV4-1 ASSQEGGFNEKLF
11 TRBV12-3/TRBV12-4 ASSLARTGELF
13 TRBV3-1 ASSQEWENTGELF
12 TRBV6-6 ASIRDGSNSPLH
12 TRBV4-3 ASSQGALDWELF
13 TRBV4-1 ASSHEDSGGNIQY
12 TRBV6-5 ASSYSWENYGYT
14 TRBV7-9 ASSSKLRPLNTEAF
15 TRBV3-1 ASSQNLYQGWGTEAF
13 TRBV4-1 ASRLPGTASTEAF
13 TRBV3-1 ASSPVVGGSDGYT
10 TRBV20-1 SAEGQRGAAI
11 TRBV28 ACSIDRGHEQF
17 TRBV5-1 ASSPGSGTGGFMNTEAF
11 TRBV5-1 ASSFLDSDEQF